The entry below describes one T cell receptor beta chain. What it binds is not known. MiXCR, applied by TCRdb to the RT-PCR reads, yields one record per CDR3 protein. The sample has around 3,300 distinct CDR3 sequences; over 75% are singletons. This entry comes from a study of yellow fever vaccine responses in identical twins. Study-wide points: The authors reported partly convergent, partly personalized vaccine responses in identical twins.

The TCR was taken from a woman under 30 who received the yellow fever vaccine. This material consisted of T cells from blood (PBMCs), unsorted or a sorted subset (not recorded which), taken before or after yellow fever vaccination (not recorded which).

CDR3 nucleotide sequence: TGTGCCAGCAGTCCTATGCAGAGTGTCTACGAGCAGTACTTC. Its translation: CASSPMQSVYEQYF. The chain is built from TRBV28 and TRBJ2-7; D is undetermined. V lost 5 bases to trimming and J lost 3 bases, with 14 bases between them. This CDR3 is built from 14 residues. Germline lookup yields CDR1 MDHEN and CDR2 SYDVKM.